These 3 T cell receptor beta chains originate from one sample sequenced in a study of T cells in Graves' hyperthyroidism and ophthalmopathy. TCR beta CDR3 regions were amplified from RNA. The primer set for the first-round RT-PCR of the TCR CDR3 was HTBI. From the multiplex PCR reads, TCRdb called clonotypes with MiXCR, one entry per CDR3 protein. The sample shows about 540,000 distinct CDR3 sequences, 46% of them seen only once. The sequencing input was peripheral blood or thyroid tissue (not recorded which). The receptors here all came from a woman under 30 with Graves' hyperthyroidism.

This clonotype was picked up a small number of times. The rearrangement uses TRBV19 and TRBJ2-2, with D possibly being TRBD1 or TRBD2 (7 bases each). V was trimmed by 9 bases and J by 0 bases, leaving 17 bases between them. The CDR3 covers 16 residues. The germline CDR1 and CDR2 sequences are LNHDA and SQIVND (reference sequence). The CDR3 spells CASSGAGTANTGELFF. The CDR3, as DNA: TGTGCCAGCAGCGGGGCCGGGACAGCGAACACCGGGGAGCTGTTTTTT.

Only a few counts were recorded for this clonotype. V gene TRBV7-8 combines with J gene TRBJ1-2, with D unclear. V lost 1 base to trimming and J lost 6 bases, with 9 bases between them. The germline gives CDR1 SGHVS, CDR2 FQNEAQ. The CDR3 is 13 residues long. The CDR3 region has the DNA TGTGCCAGCAGCTTAGAGGGTACCCATGGCTACACCTTC. Translation: CASSLEGTHGYTF.

V and J are TRBV10-3 and TRBJ2-6; tentative D call: TRBD1 (6 bases). Germline-derived CDR1 and CDR2 are ENHRY and SYGVKD. This CDR3 contains 14 residues. V lost 6 bases, J lost 4 bases, and 10 bases lay in between. The CDR3 protein is CAIRKGTGANVLTF. The CDR3 DNA is TGTGCCATCAGGAAAGGGACAGGGGCCAACGTCCTGACTTTC.